The clone carrying this T cell receptor beta chain was counted a few times. What it binds is unknown. This entry comes from a study of OX40 agonist ivuxolimab in advanced cancers. The repertoire was sequenced with immunoSEQ multiplex PCR; TCRdb's copy has only in-frame clones and lacks some. The top ten hold over 0.6% of the sample, which has approximately 98,000 clones, approximately 90% seen once. This CDR3 is built from 16 residues. The germline V gene encodes CDR1 SGHDT and CDR2 YYEEEE. Trimming stripped 1 base from V and 7 bases from J, with 19 bases between. General study points: Low normalized T-cell clonal expansion was also seen in some nonresponders. CD4+ and CD8+ blood T cells expanded clonally by week 6 at 0.1 to 3.0 mg/kg.

Autoimmune disease history or systemic immunosuppression meant exclusion. This sample comprised CD4+ or CD8+ T cells sorted from blood, obtained in a trial of the OX40 agonist ivuxolimab. The rearrangement uses TRBV5-6 and TRBJ2-3; D not resolved. This clonotype originated in an adult with an advanced solid tumor such as melanoma, head and neck, liver or kidney cancer. The CDR3 DNA reads TGTGCCAGCAGCTTGAGGTTGATGGGGTTGAAGCATACGCAGTATTTT. Encoded protein: CASSLRLMGLKHTQYF. The full variable domain, with the rest looked up from reference TRBV5-6 and TRBJ2-3, is DAGVTQSPTHLIKTRGQQVTLRCSPKSGHDTVSWYQQALGQGPQFIFQYYEEEERQRGNFPDRFSGHQFPNYSSELNVNALLLGDSALYLCASSLRLMGLKHTQYFGPGTRLTVL.